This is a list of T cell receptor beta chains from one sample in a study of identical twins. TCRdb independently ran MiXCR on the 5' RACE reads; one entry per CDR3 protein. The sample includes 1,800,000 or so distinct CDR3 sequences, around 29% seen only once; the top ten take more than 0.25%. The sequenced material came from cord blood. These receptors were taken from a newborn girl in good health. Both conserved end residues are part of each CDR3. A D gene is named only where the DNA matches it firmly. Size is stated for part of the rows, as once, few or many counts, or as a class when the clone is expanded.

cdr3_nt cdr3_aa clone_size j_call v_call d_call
TGTGCCAGCAGTTTTGTGGCGGGAGGGCAGTACGAGCAGTACTTC CASSFVAGGQYEQYF . TRBJ2-7 TRBV12-3/TRBV12-4 TRBD2
TGTGCCAGCAGCCCCCTCCTAGCGGGACTAGCGGGGGGGCTAACACGAAATACGCAGTATTTT CASSPLLAGLAGGLTRNTQYF few TRBJ2-3 TRBV13 TRBD2
TGTGCCAGCAGCTTAGTGCTAGAATTAAAGGAGACCCAGTACTTC CASSLVLELKETQYF many TRBJ2-5 TRBV7-2 .
TGTGCCAGCAGTTTGCCCCCTCGAGACACCATAAATTACGAGGGCTACGAGCAGTACTTC CASSLPPRDTINYEGYEQYF . TRBJ2-7 TRBV28 .
TGCGCCAGCAGCTTGGCATACGAATCTGGGGGGCAGTTCTTC CASSLAYESGGQFF few TRBJ2-1 TRBV5-1 .
TGCAGTGCCCCTCCACTAGCGGGAGTGGAGACCCAGTACTTC CSAPPLAGVETQYF . TRBJ2-5 TRBV20-1 TRBD2
TGTGCCAGCAGTTTAAAGGGTTACGGGGGGGCTAGCAATCAGCCCCAGCATTTT CASSLKGYGGASNQPQHF . TRBJ1-5 TRBV28 .
TGCGCCAGCAGCTTCCGGGACAGGGTCTCTGAGCAGTTCTTC CASSFRDRVSEQFF few TRBJ2-1 TRBV5-1 TRBD1
TGTGCCAGCAGTAAGGCGGGAGTTCCCTACGAGCAGTACTTC CASSKAGVPYEQYF few TRBJ2-7 TRBV27 TRBD2
TGTGCCAGCAGCTACTTAGCGCGGGGGGAGACCCAGTACTTC CASSYLARGETQYF . TRBJ2-5 TRBV28 TRBD2
TGTGCCAGCAGCCAAGATGGACTAGCGGGAGAGGAGCAGTTCTTC CASSQDGLAGEEQFF . TRBJ2-1 TRBV3-1 TRBD2
TGTGCCAGCTCCTCTCCCCGGGGGCCCACAGATACGCAGTATTTT CASSSPRGPTDTQYF . TRBJ2-3 TRBV18 .
TGTGCCAGCAGTGAATTGAGCGGGGTCACCGGGGAGCTGTTTTTT CASSELSGVTGELFF few TRBJ2-2 TRBV25-1 TRBD2
TGCAGTGCTAGGACTAGCGGGAGGGCCGATGAGCAGTTCTTC CSARTSGRADEQFF few TRBJ2-1 TRBV20-1 TRBD2
TGCAGTGCTAGCTTTGCGGCGGGGGATACGCAGTATTTT CSASFAAGDTQYF . TRBJ2-3 TRBV20-1 .
TGTGCCAGCAGCTTAGGTTCAGTGGAAAAACTGTTTTTT CASSLGSVEKLFF . TRBJ1-4 TRBV7-2 .
TGTGCCAGCAGCTTATATGCTAGCGGGGGGTACAATGAGCAGTTCTTC CASSLYASGGYNEQFF . TRBJ2-1 TRBV7-2 TRBD2
TGTGCCAGCAGCCGAAGGGCGGGGCCCAATGAGCAGTTCTTC CASSRRAGPNEQFF . TRBJ2-1 TRBV11-3 .
TGTGCCAGCAGCCAACAGGGTGGAAACACCATATATTTT CASSQQGGNTIYF . TRBJ1-3 TRBV4-2 .
TGTGCCAGCTCACCACCGGTGACAGAGGGACGCGGCTACACCTTC CASSPPVTEGRGYTF . TRBJ1-2 TRBV18 .
TGTGCCATCATTAACAGACGAACTGAAGCTTTCTTT CAIINRRTEAFF few TRBJ1-1 TRBV10-3 .
TGTGCCAGCAGGAGTAAGCGGGTCCCCAATGAGCAGTTCTTC CASRSKRVPNEQFF few TRBJ2-1 TRBV12-3/TRBV12-4 .
TGTGCCAGCAGTTACTCGATAGGGGCTAATCAGCCCCAGCATTTT CASSYSIGANQPQHF . TRBJ1-5 TRBV6-6 .
TGCAGTGCTAGCGGGATAAGCTCCTACGAGCAGTACTTC CSASGISSYEQYF . TRBJ2-7 TRBV20-1 .
TGTGCCAGCAGTACCCAGAGAGGGTGGGATGGTTTCACTGAAGCTTTCTTT CASSTQRGWDGFTEAFF . TRBJ1-1 TRBV28 .
TGTGCCAGCAGTCGGATTCTACGGACAGATACGCAGTATTTT CASSRILRTDTQYF . TRBJ2-3 TRBV27 .
TGCAGTGCTAGAGATGCCAGGGCCCCCTACGAGCAGTACTTC CSARDARAPYEQYF few TRBJ2-7 TRBV20-1 .
TGTGCCAGCAGCCAATCCGGAGGTGCCTACGAGCAGTACTTC CASSQSGGAYEQYF many TRBJ2-7 TRBV3-1 .
TGTGCCAGCAGCTCAGATAAAGGCACCCTAGCCAAAAACATTCAGTACTTC CASSSDKGTLAKNIQYF . TRBJ2-4 TRBV7-9 .
TGTGCCAGCAGCCTCACAGGGGTTCTTCCCAATTCACCCCTCCACTTT CASSLTGVLPNSPLHF . TRBJ1-6 TRBV7-2 TRBD1
TGCAGTGCTAACCAGGGGGGCCGACCCAACACTGAAGCTTTCTTT CSANQGGRPNTEAFF . TRBJ1-1 TRBV20-1 TRBD1
TGTGCCAGCAGCCACAAGCTAGCGTCAGAGCAGTTCTTC CASSHKLASEQFF few TRBJ2-1 TRBV3-1 .
TGCAGTGCTAGAGGCCACAGGGTTGGTGAGCAGTACTTC CSARGHRVGEQYF few TRBJ2-4 TRBV20-1 .
TGCAGCGTTATTTTCCATCTCAGGGGTGGCTACACCTTC CSVIFHLRGGYTF few TRBJ1-2 TRBV29-1 .
TGTGCCAGCAGTGGCCGGGGGAGGAACCCCTCCTATGGCTACACCTTC CASSGRGRNPSYGYTF . TRBJ1-2 TRBV6-1 .
TGTGCTAGCAGCGGTGGACTAGTGAGTTCAGATACGCAGTATTTT CASSGGLVSSDTQYF few TRBJ2-3 TRBV7-7 TRBD2
TGTGCCAGCAGCCAAGATTACTTCTACGAGCAGTACTTC CASSQDYFYEQYF many TRBJ2-7 TRBV4-2 .
TGTACCAGCAGCATACCGGCTGATCCCAACTATGGCTACACCTTC CTSSIPADPNYGYTF . TRBJ1-2 TRBV21-1 .
TGCGCCAGCAGCTTACAACCGACAAGGGGGGAAGATACGCAGTATTTT CASSLQPTRGEDTQYF few TRBJ2-3 TRBV5-1 .
TGTGCCAGCAGTGATTTCTCTAATGAAAAACTGTTTTTT CASSDFSNEKLFF . TRBJ1-4 TRBV27 .
TGTGCCAGCAGTGTTGTGGGGGGGACCACAGATACGCAGTATTTT CASSVVGGTTDTQYF few TRBJ2-3 TRBV2 TRBD2
TGTGCCATCAGTGACCCAGGGACCGTGAGCTCCTACGAGCAGTACTTC CAISDPGTVSSYEQYF . TRBJ2-7 TRBV10-3 .
TGTGCCAGCAGCCAGACAACAACTAATGAAAAACTGTTTTTT CASSQTTTNEKLFF . TRBJ1-4 TRBV4-2 .
TGTGCCAGCAGTTCGCAGGGAGCCGGCTACACCTTC CASSSQGAGYTF few TRBJ1-2 TRBV12-3/TRBV12-4 .
TGTGCCAGCAGTTTCCCCGGACAGGCAACCCCTGTCCTGTTTTTT CASSFPGQATPVLFF . TRBJ1-4 TRBV28 TRBD1
TGTGCCAGCAGCTTACCGCGGGGGGTCGACACCTTC CASSLPRGVDTF . TRBJ1-2 TRBV7-9 .
TGCGCCAGCAGCCAGCTCCCAGGGGGCAGAGAAAAACTGTTTTTT CASSQLPGGREKLFF few TRBJ1-4 TRBV4-1 TRBD1
TGTGCCAGCAGCTACGTAGGGGCCCAAGAGACCCAGTACTTC CASSYVGAQETQYF many TRBJ2-5 TRBV27 .
TGTGCCAGCAGTTTACGGAGGGCCGGCTACGAGCAGTACTTC CASSLRRAGYEQYF many TRBJ2-7 TRBV12-3/TRBV12-4 .
TGTGCCAGCAGTTCCCCCAGTTCCCTGAATGAGCAGTTCTTC CASSSPSSLNEQFF few TRBJ2-1 TRBV28 .
TGTGCCAGCAACCCGGCGGGAACCTACGAGCAGTACTTC CASNPAGTYEQYF few TRBJ2-7 TRBV7-9 .
TGTGCCAGCTCACCAGAGTCCACAAAGCAGTATTTT CASSPESTKQYF few TRBJ2-3 TRBV18 .
TGCAGTCTGCCCGACTATGGCTACACCTTC CSLPDYGYTF . TRBJ1-2 TRBV20-1 .